Listed here are 12 T cell receptor beta chains from one sample, sequenced in a study of CD8+CD57+ T cells in acquired aplastic anemia. Profiling of TCR beta VDJ combinations and CDR3 sequences used genomic DNA as template. From the reads, TCRdb called clonotypes with MiXCR, one entry per CDR3 protein. The sample carries roughly 300,000 distinct CDR3 sequences, roughly three fifths recorded once. Sequencing was carried out using sorted CD4+, CD8+, or CD8+CD57+ T cells (not recorded which) from PBMCs. The origin of the receptors is a human donor with severe aplastic anemia or a healthy control (not recorded which).

The rearrangement links TRBV2 to TRBJ2-5, with D unresolved. CDR1 is SNHLY and CDR2 is FYNNEI in the germline V gene. V gave up 8 bases and J gave up 2 bases, with 9 bases separating them. The length of the CDR3 is 12 residues. The CDR3 nucleotides are TGTGCCAGCCTGGTTCAGCAAGAGACCCAGTACTTC. Translated: CASLVQQETQYF.

The chain is built from TRBV20-1 and TRBJ2-7; D tentatively reads TRBD1 or TRBD2 (5 bases each). Germline V CDR1 and CDR2: DFQATT, SNEGSKA (reference sequence). The V end was cut by 3 bases, the J end by 2 bases, with 11 bases between. The CDR3 spans 13 residues. The CDR3 loop is CSASRDGPYEQYF. The CDR3 bases are TGCAGTGCTAGCCGGGACGGACCCTACGAGCAGTACTTC.

This clonotype appeared once. The CDR3 DNA reads as TGTGCCAGCAGCTTTACTAGGGGCAATGAGCAGTTCTTC. As protein: CASSFTRGNEQFF. This sequence joins TRBV4-2 and TRBJ2-1, with D tentatively TRBD1 or TRBD2 (5 bases each). The CDR3 is 13 residues long. Trimming shortened V by 5 bases and J by 6 bases, and 11 bases separated the two germline ends. Germline CDR1 LGHNA, CDR2 YNFKEQ.

This clonotype showed up just a few times. The chain links TRBV2 to TRBJ2-1; 9 bases align to TRBD1. Per the germline V gene, CDR1 is SNHLY and CDR2 is FYNNEI. The V and J ends lost 8 bases and 8 bases, in that order; junction bases with no gene match: 7. The CDR3 runs 13 residues. The CDR3 bases are TGTGCCAGCGGGACAGGGTCAATATATGAGCAGTTCTTC. This encodes CASGTGSIYEQFF.

Many counts were recorded for this clonotype. V and J are TRBV19 and TRBJ1-5; D remains ambiguous. Trimming removed 4 bases at V and 3 bases at J, with 13 bases between. This CDR3 has 15 residues. Germline V gives CDR1 LNHDA, CDR2 SQIVND (reference sequence). In DNA form, the CDR3 reads TGTGCCAGTAGTAAGAGGTCAGTAGTCAATCAGCCCCAGCATTTT. Translated: CASSKRSVVNQPQHF.

This sequence joins TRBV9 and TRBJ1-2; TRBD1 is a possible D gene (6 bases). CDR1 and CDR2 from the germline V gene are SGDLS and YYNGEE. This CDR3 comprises 14 residues. V shed 0 bases and J shed 8 bases, with 14 bases lying between them. The CDR3 reads CASSVEGGRGGYTF. Here the CDR3 DNA reads TGTGCCAGCAGCGTAGAGGGGGGAAGAGGAGGCTACACCTTC.

This clonotype was observed many times. The V call is TRBV18, the J call TRBJ2-5; the D is unclear. The ends were cut back, 6 bases at V and 0 bases at J, with 5 bases in the middle. The CDR3 spans 12 residues. Germline loops: CDR1 KGHSH, CDR2 LQKENI. CDR3 sequence: CASSMYQETQYF. The DNA for the CDR3 is TGTGCCAGCTCTATGTACCAAGAGACCCAGTACTTC.

The chain couples TRBV7-9 to TRBJ2-5, with D possibly TRBD1 on 6 matching bases. The CDR3 is made up of 15 amino acids. V was pared by 5 bases and J by 5 bases, with 18 bases between. From germline, CDR1 is SEHNR and CDR2 FQNEAQ (reference sequence). The CDR3 sequence: CASSQERGTGETQYF. CDR3 DNA sequence: TGTGCCAGCAGCCAAGAAAGGGGTACAGGGGAGACCCAGTACTTC. The full variable domain, in which reference TRBV7-9 and TRBJ2-5 provide the parts outside the CDR3, is DTGVSQNPRHKITKRGQNVTFRCDPISEHNRLYWYRQTLGQGPEFLTYFQNEAQLEKSRLLSDRFSAERPKGSFSTLEIQRTEQGDSAMYLCASSQERGTGETQYFGPGTRLLVL.

Comments on this clonotype: The CDR3 end shows no conserved phenylalanine or tryptophan, and so a read error is likely. The DNA is omitted, as the CDR3 cannot be located on it reliably, and the CDR3 follows TCRdb's listing. The chain has TRBV7-9 and TRBJ2-2. CDR1 is SEHNR and CDR2 is FQNEAQ in the germline V gene (reference sequence). The CDR3 is 8 residues long, ends included. The CDR3 is CASSSGVY.

The rearrangement joins TRBV19 to TRBJ2-1; possibly TRBD1 for D (5 bases). Between the trimmed V and J ends, which lost 3 bases and 5 bases, there was a span of 14 bases. Per germline, CDR1 LNHDA and CDR2 SQIVND (reference sequence). The CDR3 sequence is 15 residues long. The CDR3 protein is CASSIGWAGNNEQFF. The CDR3 DNA reads TGTGCCAGTAGTATCGGTTGGGCAGGGAACAATGAGCAGTTCTTC.

J is TRBJ1-2 and V is TRBV19, with 10 bases identical to TRBD1. In germline, CDR1 is LNHDA, CDR2 SQIVND (reference sequence). The CDR3 has 13 amino acids. J lost 8 bases, V lost 3 bases, and 3 bases had no gene match. The chain's CDR3 is CASSMGQGTGYTF. Here the CDR3 DNA reads TGTGCCAGTAGTATGGGACAGGGGACGGGCTACACCTTC. The full variable domain, its missing parts supplied by reference TRBV19 and TRBJ1-2, is DGGITQSPKYLFRKEGQNVTLSCEQNLNHDAMYWYRQDPGQGLRLIYYSQIVNDFQKGDIAEGYSVSREKKESFPLTVTSAQKNPTAFYLCASSMGQGTGYTFGSGTRLTVV.

This clonotype was detected once. CDR3 in DNA: TGCAGTGGTGCGTGGCAGGGGGTACAAGAGACCCAGTACTTC. The encoded protein is CSGAWQGVQETQYF. The chain has TRBV20-1 and TRBJ2-5; TRBD1 aligns across 7 bases. The CDR3 extends over 14 amino acids. The J segment lost 2 bases and the V segment lost 7 bases, leaving 10 bases of the junction unmatched. Germline V CDR1 and CDR2: DFQATT, SNEGSKA (reference sequence).